Below, one T cell receptor beta chain is given with its context. The antigen is not known. The V gene end was trimmed by 7 bases and the J gene end by 4 bases; junction bases not matched to a gene: 9. Germline assignment: CDR1 MNHEY and CDR2 SMNVEV (reference sequence). There are 15 residues in the CDR3. The primer mix had 60 Vbeta and 13 Jbeta primers. Clones were read by immunoSEQ multiplex PCR, and TCRdb kept only the in-frame ones, dropping some. The data contain about 160,000 clones, 70% to 80% of them singletons. These data come from a study of cytomegalovirus exposure and HLA in healthy donors. Study-level findings and limits: Reported results showed that the classifier diagnosed cytomegalovirus status with high specificity and sensitivity. Apparent HLA restriction characterized most CMV-associated TCR beta chains in a later analysis.

Sequenced sample: PBMCs. This chain connects TRBV27 to TRBJ2-1, with 8 bases matching TRBD2. The sequence was obtained from a female donor in good health and CMV-seronegative. The CDR3 reads CASTKSGSGYNEQFF. CDR3 nucleotide sequence: TGTGCCAGCACTAAAAGCGGGAGTGGTTACAATGAGCAGTTCTTC.